Shown below are 14 T cell receptor beta chains from a single sample sequenced in a study of control samples from healthy donors and cancer patients (dated by TCRdb to 2018 to 2021). The library was obtained by the immunoSEQ multiplex PCR assay. TCRdb mirrors the immuneACCESS table, restricted to in-frame sequences. Some clones are absent from its copies; in checked studies, under half trace to an unresolved V gene, and the reason for the others is unknown. In this sample the table shows approximately 170,000 clones, 93% of which occur a single time. About 4% of the sample goes to the ten largest clones. The source material was blood. These receptors were obtained from a woman in her sixties in good health.

The V call is TRBV5-1, the J call TRBJ2-3; D not certain. Germline V lookup: CDR1 SGHRS, CDR2 YFSETQ. This CDR3 is 14 amino acids long. V was pared by 0 bases and J by 6 bases, with 11 bases between. In nucleotides, the CDR3 is TGCGCCAGCAGCTTGGCCGGCCCCGGGGATACGCAGTATTTT. Translation: CASSLAGPGDTQYF.

The chain uses TRBV12-5 and TRBJ2-7; 7 bases are a match to TRBD1. The CDR3 totals 14 residues. V dropped 5 bases and J dropped 7; count of bases not matched to a gene: 11. CDR1 and CDR2 from the germline V gene are LGHNT and FRNRAP. The DNA of the CDR3 is TGTGCTAGTGGTAAGGGGACAGCGCTAAGGGAGCAGTACTTC. As protein: CASGKGTALREQYF.

The chain joins TRBV19 to TRBJ2-7; no reliable D call. The CDR3 sequence is 12 residues long. Trimming removed 3 bases from V and 5 bases from J, with 8 bases in between. CDR1 LNHDA and CDR2 SQIVND come from the germline V gene (reference sequence). This CDR3 is CASSINKDEQYF. The CDR3, as DNA: TGTGCCAGTAGTATTAACAAGGACGAGCAGTACTTC.

The chain carries TRBV4-1 and TRBJ1-5, with D maybe TRBD1 (5 bases). The V and J ends lost 2 bases and 5 bases respectively, with 19 bases between them. Per germline, CDR1 MGHRA and CDR2 YSYEKL. CDR3 size: 17 residues. The CDR3 coding sequence is TGCGCCAGCAGCCAATCCATTCCCCGGGGCCTACATCAGCCCCAGCATTTT. Its protein is CASSQSIPRGLHQPQHF.

This chain connects TRBV6-2 or TRBV6-3 to TRBJ1-5; 9 bases match TRBD1. V lost 6 bases and J lost 7; bases outside the gene matches: 13. The CDR3 extends over 16 amino acids. Per the germline V gene, CDR1 is MNHEY and CDR2 is SVGEGT. The CDR3 DNA reads as TGTGCCAGCAGCGACCTCAACAGGGGGCAACGGCAGCCCCAGCATTTT. As protein: CASSDLNRGQRQPQHF.

V and J are TRBV18 and TRBJ2-7; TRBD2 agrees at 7 bases. The germline CDR1 and CDR2 sequences are KGHSH and LQKENI. Trimming removed 2 bases from V and 0 bases from J; junction bases left unmatched: 4. The CDR3 length is 15 residues. CDR3 DNA sequence: TGTGCCAGCTCACCAGGGCGGGGGAGCTCCTACGAGCAGTACTTC. Amino acids: CASSPGRGSSYEQYF.

The chain employs TRBV18 and TRBJ2-2, with 8 nucleotides matching TRBD1. CDR3 length equals 17 residues. Germline V CDR1 and CDR2: KGHSH, LQKENI. V shed 1 base, J shed 1 base, and the junction held 5 bases outside the gene matches. Here the CDR3 reads CASSPRAGTGNTGELFF. DNA of the CDR3: TGTGCCAGCTCACCACGGGCCGGGACAGGGAACACCGGGGAGCTGTTTTTT.

The V gene is TRBV5-8, the J gene TRBJ1-4; TRBD1 aligns across 10 bases. The CDR3 consists of 14 residues. Germline CDR1 SGHTS, CDR2 YDEGEE. V shed 4 bases and J 5 bases; nucleotides not matched to a gene: 2. This CDR3 reads CASSTGQGNEKLFF. As DNA, the CDR3 is TGTGCCAGCAGCACGGGACAGGGGAATGAAAAACTGTTTTTT.

There are a few counts of this clone. This chain joins TRBV18 and TRBJ2-1; tentatively, D is TRBD1 (6 bases). CDR1 is KGHSH, CDR2 LQKENI, per germline. Between the trimmed V and J ends, which lost 2 bases and 6 bases, there was a span of 14 bases. This CDR3 has 15 amino acids. The CDR3, as DNA: TGTGCCAGCTCACCATACCCAGGGGCGAGCAATGAGCAGTTCTTC. Its translation is CASSPYPGASNEQFF.

The chain uses TRBV14 and TRBJ2-1, with TRBD2 matching 12 bases. The CDR3 is 14 residues long. The V segment lost 8 bases and the J segment 6 bases; nucleotides outside the gene matches: 5. Germline V lookup: CDR1 SGHDN, CDR2 FVKESK. Here the CDR3 reads CASASGGAFNEQFF. CDR3 coding DNA: TGTGCCAGCGCTAGCGGGGGGGCCTTCAATGAGCAGTTCTTC.

This sequence joins TRBV20-1 and TRBJ1-2; D remains unclear. Germline V gives CDR1 DFQATT, CDR2 SNEGSKA (reference sequence). The germline V and J ends were trimmed by 4 bases and 5 bases, with 5 bases remaining between them. This CDR3 spans 10 amino acids. CDR3 nucleotide sequence: TGCAGTGCTAACGGGTATGGCTACACCTTC. Protein sequence: CSANGYGYTF.

The V and J genes are TRBV7-2 and TRBJ2-3; 12 nucleotides align to TRBD2. Germline assignment: CDR1 SGHTA and CDR2 FQGNSA. The CDR3 loop spans 15 amino acids. V shed 6 bases and J 5 bases; nucleotides not matched to a gene: 6. This CDR3 reads CASRQLAGGGDTQYF. Written as DNA, the CDR3 is TGTGCCAGCAGGCAACTAGCGGGGGGCGGAGATACGCAGTATTTT.

The chain uses TRBV10-2 and TRBJ1-2; 11 nucleotides align to TRBD1. From germline, CDR1 is WSHSY and CDR2 SAAADI. The CDR3 has 14 residues. Trimming at V came to 6 bases and at J to 3 bases, leaving 3 bases not matched to a gene. The CDR3 reads CASRRDRGDYGYTF. The CDR3 DNA follows: TGCGCCAGCAGACGGGACAGGGGGGACTATGGCTACACCTTC.

V gene TRBV5-6 combines with J gene TRBJ1-2; D might be TRBD1 (6 bases). V lost 4 bases to trimming and J lost 8 bases, with 18 bases between them. CDR1 is SGHDT, CDR2 YYEEEE, per germline. This CDR3 is built from 14 residues. The CDR3 protein is CASSPGGPLEGYTF. The CDR3 nucleotides are TGTGCCAGCAGCCCTGGGGGCCCCCTTGAAGGCTACACCTTC.